This TCR beta chain was recovered during a study of CD8 T cells in ankylosing spondylitis. J lost 0 bases, V lost 6 bases, and 8 bases had no gene match. The CDR3 covers 17 residues. This clonotype came up a few times. The antigen is not known. 5'-RACE, quantitative and with molecular barcodes, yielded the TCR beta libraries. A single record per CDR3 protein comes from TCRdb applying MiXCR to the 5' RACE reads. The repertoire includes 350,000 or so distinct CDR3 sequences, about 14% of them detected once, and around 1% sits in the top ten. The study, taken as a whole, reports: Earlier work had already found some motif variants in reactive arthritis synovial fluid and blood. A TCR beta motif of eight or nine highly homologous variants seemed to mark ankylosing spondylitis blood.

V gene TRBV12-3 or TRBV12-4 combines with J gene TRBJ1-4; 9 bases align to TRBD1. Sequencing was performed on blood, either unsorted or a sorted T cell fraction (not recorded which). This TCR derives from a male donor with ankylosing spondylitis or in good health (not recorded which). CDR3 nucleotides: TGTGCCAGCAGCTCCGGGACAGGGTATGCAACTAATGAAAAACTGTTTTTT. Translation: CASSSGTGYATNEKLFF.